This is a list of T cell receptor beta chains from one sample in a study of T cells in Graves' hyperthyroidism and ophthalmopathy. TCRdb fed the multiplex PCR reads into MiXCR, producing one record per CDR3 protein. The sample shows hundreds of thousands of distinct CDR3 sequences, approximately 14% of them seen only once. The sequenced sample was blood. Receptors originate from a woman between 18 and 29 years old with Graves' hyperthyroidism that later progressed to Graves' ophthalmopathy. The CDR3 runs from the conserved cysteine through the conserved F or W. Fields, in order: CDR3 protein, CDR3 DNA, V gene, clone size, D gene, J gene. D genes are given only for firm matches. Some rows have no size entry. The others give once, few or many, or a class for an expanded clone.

CASSRGTSGITDTQYF TGTGCCAGCAGCCGTGGGACTAGCGGTATCACAGATACGCAGTATTTT TRBV28 . TRBD2 TRBJ2-3
CSARDRSGSYINEQFF TGCAGTGCTAGAGATCGTTCCGGGTCCTACATCAATGAGCAGTTCTTC TRBV20-1 few . TRBJ2-1
CSAKRTGYYEQYF TGCAGTGCAAAAAGGACAGGGTACTACGAGCAGTACTTC TRBV20-1 many TRBD1 TRBJ2-7
CASRPLPGQGGAKWDSPLHF TGTGCCAGCAGGCCGTTACCGGGACAGGGGGGAGCAAAGTGGGATTCACCCCTCCACTTT TRBV28 many TRBD1 TRBJ1-6
CATSDAGQGSGNTIYF TGTGCCACCAGTGACGCCGGACAGGGCTCTGGAAACACCATATATTTT TRBV24-1 . TRBD1 TRBJ1-3
CASSLGGGQDHQPQHF TGTGCCAGCAGTTTAGGTGGGGGACAGGATCATCAGCCCCAGCATTTT TRBV28 few TRBD1 TRBJ1-5
CSARVGGNYEQYF TGCAGTGCTAGAGTGGGTGGGAACTACGAGCAGTACTTC TRBV20-1 many . TRBJ2-7
CASSIAGTGYNEQFF TGTGCCAGCAGCATCGCCGGGACAGGATACAATGAGCAGTTCTTC TRBV6-1 . TRBD1 TRBJ2-1
CASSLVSRETQYF TGTGCCAGCAGTCTCGTGTCTCGGGAGACCCAGTACTTC TRBV12-3/TRBV12-4 . . TRBJ2-5
CATSGTGADTQYF TGTGCCACCAGCGGAACAGGGGCGGATACGCAGTATTTT TRBV15 . TRBD1 TRBJ2-3
CASSLVSGFYTQGTGELFF TGTGCCAGCAGCTTGGTTAGCGGATTTTACACCCAGGGGACCGGGGAGCTGTTTTTT TRBV5-5 . . TRBJ2-2
CASSFYKAGGTPWELFF TGTGCCAGCAGTTTTTACAAGGCGGGAGGGACTCCTTGGGAGCTGTTTTTT TRBV12-3/TRBV12-4 many TRBD2 TRBJ2-2